This TCR beta chain is from a study of read filtering for tumor transcriptome and immune sequencing (dated by TCRdb to the early 2020s). Some background on the complete study: The cohort was composed of approximately 17 male and 14 female patients, with a mean age of about 68 years and an age range of roughly 45 to 85. Under revised international staging, roughly eight patients fell into R-ISS I, 15 to 20 into R-ISS II and 6 or 7 into R-ISS III. After DNase treatment, whole-transcriptome libraries were prepared with the TruSeq RNA Access Library Prep Kit. Per sample, about 4.05 to 10.27 million TCR-region mapped reads were obtained with IR-seq, compared with only roughly 80 to 1,300 with RNA-seq. TCR repertoires obtained by targeted immune repertoire sequencing and by bulk whole-transcriptome sequencing performed on the same bone marrow samples were compared. As a main aim, a read-filtering strategy for immune repertoire data was addressed, with the specific question being whether clonotypes supported by a single read should be removed. What the authors observed across the whole study: Compared with RNA-seq, IR-seq captured clonotypes at much greater depth and more reliably, and a smaller IR-seq throughput was enough to identify most of the shared clonotypes. The correlation between IR-seq and RNA-seq shared clonotype proportions was increased by removal of single-read clonotypes. The sorted CD138-negative fraction was a mixed bone marrow immune population, not purified T cells. In IR-seq, around 85% of clonotypes but approximately 3.7% of total reads were represented by single-read clonotypes, whereas in RNA-seq, 65% to 75% of clonotypes and more than 40% of reads were represented by single-read clonotypes.

CDR1 and CDR2, per the germline V gene, are LGHNT and FRNRAP. V ends up 7 bases short and J 4 bases short, with an unmatched junction base count of 14. Reading from cysteine to phenylalanine, the CDR3 counts 18 amino acids. Only the CDR3 portion is preserved as DNA: 54 bases, with reading frame beginning at the first base. Bone marrow was sampled from every patient at the time of active disease. Ficoll-Hypaque density gradient centrifugation was used to isolate the bone marrow mononuclear cells. CD138-negative cells were obtained by negative selection after labeling with CD138 magnetic microbeads on a MACS separator, removing myeloma plasma cells. Purity of the isolated cells was checked by flow cytometry on an Attune NxT using CD138 antibodies. Total RNA was extracted using TRIzol reagent and was quantified on a NanoDrop spectrophotometer. Paired RNA-seq and IR-seq were performed on each patient's CD138-negative bone marrow sample.

The Immunoverse kit was used to build TCR libraries from 400 to 500 ng RNA, with molecular barcoded adaptors covering alpha/delta and beta/gamma chains. TCR library preparation used the same RNA that was used for transcriptome sequencing. An Illumina HiSeq 4000 with 2 x 150 cycles was used to sequence the TCR libraries. From the authors' description of their analysis: Using MiXCR, which included quality filtering and error correction, TCR reads were aligned to human V, D, J and C references and then assembled into CDR3 clonotypes. Clonotype counts and gene usage diversity were analyzed with the tcR package in R. Raw mapping reads were checked after the RNA-seq reads had been mapped by STAR aligner version 2.5.3a onto the human GRCh37 genome. To test the effect of sequencing depth on detected clonotypes, IR-seq fastq files were randomly downsampled using Seqtk 1.3. TCRdb reran the public reads through fastp at Q25 and MiXCR, keeping productive beta chains. Rows with one shared CDR3 protein collapse into an entry with the most common genes and DNA. TCRdb's processing, not the study's, gives the V and J calls here. The sample data list some 120,000 distinct CDR3 sequences, and over 10% of these were observed just once. The top ten clones comprise roughly 9.6% of the sample.

This clonotype occurred a few times. Its target antigen remains unknown. Base qualities are not provided; no much larger clone lies one nucleotide away. This TCR derives from a donor over 35 with multiple myeloma. The chain is made from TRBV12-5 and TRBJ2-2, with 11 junctional bases fitting TRBD2. Sequencing was done on a sample of a population of CD138-negative cells sorted from bone marrow. Interpreted using the paper, the cell subset or site label stands for: bone marrow mononuclear cells depleted of CD138+ plasma/myeloma cells by negative magnetic selection. The CDR3 region has the sequence CASALKGSGTSGTGELFF. The nucleotide sequence reads TGTGCTAGTGCCTTGAAGGGGTCCGGGACTAGCGGCACCGGGGAGCTGTTTTTT.